These 3 T cell receptor beta chains share one sample of origin, sequenced in a study of shared clonotypes between healthy human individuals. Method: immunoSEQ multiplex PCR; TCRdb's copy keeps in-frame clones and lacks some. The repertoire has some 1,900,000 clones, just under 95% of them found once; the top ten carry 1% to 1.5%. Naivety among CD8 cells was defined by CD45RO negativity and positive CCR7 selection, thereby excluding terminally differentiated effector memory CD45RA+ cells. The material sequenced was naive CD8+ T cells sorted from blood. The receptors come from a man younger than 35 in good health.

V and J are TRBV6-7 and TRBJ1-2; 10 positions agree with TRBD1. TRBV6-7 is an ORF; its function is uncertain. The CDR3 has 21 amino acids. V dropped 2 bases and J dropped 0; count of bases not matched to a gene: 18. In DNA form, the CDR3 reads TGTGCCAGCAGTTACCCAAACGATCACCGGGACAGGGGACTCACTAACTATGGCTACACCTTC. This codes for CASSYPNDHRDRGLTNYGYTF.

The V gene is TRBV4-1, the J gene TRBJ2-3; D is undetermined. CDR3 length: 17 amino acids. The germline V gene has CDR1 MGHRA and CDR2 YSYEKL. V was clipped by 1 base and J by 2 bases, with 16 bases between them. As DNA, the CDR3 is TGCGCCAGCAGCCAAGGTCCCCCCGAACGAGACACAGATACGCAGTATTTT. Its protein product is CASSQGPPERDTDTQYF.

The chain uses TRBV6-5 and TRBJ1-2; D not resolved. CDR3 length: 13 amino acids. With 6 bases removed from V and 4 bases from J, the gap between germline ends came to 12 bases. Germline lookup yields CDR1 MNHEY and CDR2 SVGAGI. The CDR3 region has the DNA TGTGCCAGCAGGCCAACAGACACCTATGGCTACACCTTC. Translated, it gives CASRPTDTYGYTF.